This T cell receptor (beta chain) derives from a study of cytomegalovirus exposure and HLA in healthy donors. At the level of the study: Among some 400 genotyped donors, around 80% fell in the Caucasian-associated ancestry cluster. Study results and caveats: An analysis done earlier found most TCR beta V segments productive about 90% or about 30% of the time. TCR beta chain V- and J-gene trimming was linked, in a later analysis, to a missense variant in DCLRE1C.

PCR was performed using 60 Vbeta and 13 Jbeta primers. The table came from immunoSEQ multiplex PCR; TCRdb's copy has only in-frame clones and leaves some out. The table has about 160,000 clones, about four fifths seen once. V lost 4 bases, J lost 6 bases, and 8 bases stayed unmatched. The CDR3 consists of 15 residues. CDR1 and CDR2 (germline): SNHLY, FYNNEI. Remarks on this clone: Its antigen is still unknown.

This receptor was taken from a man aged 50 to 59 in good health and CMV-seropositive. The sequenced sample was PBMCs. The chain joins TRBV2 to TRBJ2-1; 8 bases are shared with TRBD1. The CDR3 nucleotides are TGTGCCAGCAGTGCCGACAGGGGAGTGAGCAATGAGCAGTTCTTC. Translated: CASSADRGVSNEQFF.